The 3 T cell receptor beta chains below were found in one sample sequenced in a study of shared clonotypes between healthy human individuals. Profiled with immunoSEQ multiplex PCR; TCRdb holds only in-frame clones, not every one. The sample consists of more than 2 million clones, approximately 94% of them appearing once. Material: naive CD4+ T cells sorted from blood. Subset indicated: CD45RA+ positively selected. Receptor source: a young man in good health.

This chain uses TRBV29-1 with TRBJ2-3; 10 nucleotides match TRBD2. CDR3 length: 16 residues. J lost 0 bases, V lost 4 bases, and 7 bases had no gene match. CDR1 is SQVTM and CDR2 is ANQGSEA in the germline V gene. The CDR3 DNA sequence: TGCAGCGTTGGTCTCGGACTAGCGGCTAGCACAGATACGCAGTATTTT. The encoded protein is CSVGLGLAASTDTQYF.

As concerns this clone: This specimen includes other DNA sequences encoding the same CDR3. The chain has TRBV6-6 and TRBJ1-5; D gene uncertain. Trimming shortened V by 1 base and J by 5 bases, and 6 bases separated the two germline ends. Germline CDR1 reads MNHNY; CDR2 reads SVGAGI (reference sequence). The CDR3 is 13 residues long. The CDR3 region is CASSYLRDQPQHF. CDR3 coding DNA: TGTGCCAGCAGTTACTTGAGGGATCAGCCCCAGCATTTT.

Of note for this clone: Distinct nucleotide sequences in the sample also encode this CDR3. The V gene is TRBV5-1, the J gene TRBJ2-5; 8 nucleotides align to TRBD1. The CDR3 is 14 amino acids. The V gene's germline CDR1 is SGHRS and CDR2 YFSETQ. The V and J ends lost 4 bases and 1 base, in that order; junction bases with no gene match: 3. The CDR3 reads CASSRGQGQETQYF. CDR3 DNA: TGCGCCAGCAGCCGAGGACAGGGCCAAGAGACCCAGTACTTC.